Shown below are 14 T cell receptor beta chains from a single sample sequenced in a study of shared clonotypes between healthy human individuals. Assay used: immunoSEQ multiplex PCR; TCRdb lists only in-frame clones, some missing. Among around 1.1 million clones listed, roughly 80% were seen once. Sequencing was carried out using memory CD4+ T cells from PBMCs. As for subset: CD45RA-negative fraction. The receptors derive from a man younger than 35 in good health. Some clones in this sample may be carry-over from other donors' samples.

The gene calls are TRBV4-1 and TRBJ2-7; the match to TRBD2 covers 9 bases. J lost 4 bases, V lost 5 bases, and 18 bases had no gene match. Germline lookup yields CDR1 MGHRA and CDR2 YSYEKL. The CDR3 consists of 18 residues. CDR3 sequence: CASSSLRGTGTSSYEQYF. The CDR3 bases are TGCGCCAGCAGCTCACTCAGGGGAACCGGGACTAGCTCTTACGAGCAGTACTTC.

V is TRBV5-3 and J is TRBJ2-1, with D perhaps given as TRBD1 or TRBD2 (5 bases each). TRBV5-3 is placed among ORFs of uncertain function. CDR3 length: 16 residues. V was clipped by 4 bases and J by 0 bases, with 14 bases between them. CDR3 amino acids: CARSLGDRSSYNEQFF. DNA for the CDR3: TGTGCCAGAAGCCTAGGGGACCGAAGCTCCTACAATGAGCAGTTCTTC.

Comments on this clone: A much more abundant neighbour one base away suggests this may be a read error. The sample holds other DNA sequences that translate to the same CDR3. V usage is TRBV5-4 and J usage is TRBJ2-3; D not certain. CDR3 size: 12 residues. V lost 3 bases and J 2 bases, leaving 4 bases between the germline ends. From germline, CDR1 is SGHNT and CDR2 YYREEE (reference sequence). In DNA form, the CDR3 reads TGTGCCAGCAGCTCCTACACAGATACGCAGTATTTT. This gives the protein CASSSYTDTQYF.

V gene TRBV7-9 combines with J gene TRBJ2-7; D uncertain. The V and J ends lost 6 bases and 3 bases respectively, with 12 bases between them. Germline V gene sequence: CDR1 SEHNR, CDR2 FQNEAQ (reference sequence). This CDR3 is 13 amino acids long. CDR3 amino acids: CASSYGSGYEQYF. CDR3 sequence (DNA): TGTGCCAGCAGTTACGGCTCTGGCTACGAGCAGTACTTC. Supplemented by reference TRBV7-9 and TRBJ2-7, the full variable domain reads DTGVSQNPRHKITKRGQNVTFRCDPISEHNRLYWYRQTLGQGPEFLTYFQNEAQLEKSRLLSDRFSAERPKGSFSTLEIQRTEQGDSAMYLCASSYGSGYEQYFGPGTRLTVT.

This chain joins TRBV5-1 and TRBJ2-7; D might be TRBD1 or TRBD2, each matching 5 bases. Germline-derived CDR1 and CDR2 are SGHRS and YFSETQ. The CDR3 extends over 18 amino acids. V lost 0 bases to trimming and J lost 4 bases, with 23 bases between them. The CDR3 sequence: CASSLAPPGRATVYEQYF. The CDR3 DNA reads TGCGCCAGCAGCTTGGCCCCCCCGGGACGTGCAACTGTTTACGAGCAGTACTTC.

J is TRBJ2-1 and V is TRBV28, with D tentatively TRBD2 (6 bases). V was trimmed by 8 bases and J by 8 bases, leaving 28 bases between them. Germline CDR1 reads MDHEN; CDR2 reads SYDVKM. There are 17 residues in the CDR3. The DNA of the CDR3 is TGTGCCAGCCCCCTCAAGGCGGGGCAGCCCAAGGGTGATGAGCAGTTCTTC. Encoded protein: CASPLKAGQPKGDEQFF.

The chain carries TRBV5-1 and TRBJ2-2; 9 bases fit TRBD1. This CDR3 is 17 amino acids long. Germline assignment: CDR1 SGHRS and CDR2 YFSETQ. V shed 3 bases and J 4 bases; nucleotides not matched to a gene: 10. CDR3 protein: CASSSARTGVGTGELFF. The DNA for the CDR3 is TGCGCCAGCAGCTCGGCTAGGACAGGGGTGGGCACCGGGGAGCTGTTTTTT.

The gene calls are TRBV7-3 and TRBJ1-5; D remains unclear. The V gene's germline CDR1 is SGHTA and CDR2 FQGTGA. This CDR3 has 17 amino acids. Trimming took 4 bases from V and 8 from J, leaving 24 bases between them. The CDR3 reads CASSSLYGVEPREPQHF. CDR3 nucleotide sequence: TGTGCCAGCAGCTCCCTATATGGGGTAGAACCACGGGAGCCCCAGCATTTT. The full variable domain, rest sourced from reference TRBV7-3 and TRBJ1-5, is GAGVSQTPSNKVTEKGKYVELRCDPISGHTALYWYRQSLGQGPEFLIYFQGTGAADDSGLPNDRFFAVRPEGSVSTLKIQRTERGDSAVYLCASSSLYGVEPREPQHFGDGTRLSIL.

The rearrangement uses TRBV28 and TRBJ2-3, with 10 nucleotides matching TRBD2. The germline gives CDR1 MDHEN, CDR2 SYDVKM. The J segment lost 0 bases and the V segment lost 0 bases, leaving 0 bases of the junction unmatched. This CDR3 comprises 16 residues. This CDR3 is CASSLWTSGSTDTQYF. The CDR3 DNA reads as TGTGCCAGCAGTTTATGGACTAGCGGGAGCACAGATACGCAGTATTTT.

The V and J genes are TRBV19 and TRBJ1-5; possible D gene TRBD1, 5 bases. Trimming stripped 2 bases from V and 5 bases from J, with 13 bases between. Germline loops: CDR1 LNHDA, CDR2 SQIVND (reference sequence). The CDR3 runs 15 residues. The CDR3 reads CASSIQMGGYQPQHF. The CDR3, as DNA: TGTGCCAGTAGTATACAAATGGGGGGGTATCAGCCCCAGCATTTT. Based on the CDR3 plus reference TRBV19 and TRBJ1-5, the full variable domain is DGGITQSPKYLFRKEGQNVTLSCEQNLNHDAMYWYRQDPGQGLRLIYYSQIVNDFQKGDIAEGYSVSREKKESFPLTVTSAQKNPTAFYLCASSIQMGGYQPQHFGDGTRLSIL.

The chain couples TRBV29-1 to TRBJ2-2, with a tentative D call TRBD2 (5 bases). The V gene's germline CDR1 is SQVTM and CDR2 ANQGSEA. The CDR3 extends over 14 amino acids. V was shortened by 2 bases and J by 3 bases, with 10 bases between the two germline ends. CDR3 amino acids: CSVEIAIHTGELFF. CDR3 in DNA: TGCAGCGTTGAAATAGCGATCCACACCGGGGAGCTGTTTTTT.

Note on this clone: A clone one base away is much larger, so this may be a read error. The same CDR3 arises from other DNA sequences in this sample as well. J is TRBJ2-3 and V is TRBV28; D is uncertain. The CDR3 runs to 12 residues. The germline V and J ends were trimmed by 3 bases and 0 bases, with 1 base remaining between them. Germline values: CDR1 MDHEN, CDR2 SYDVKM. CDR3 DNA: TGTGCCAGCAGTTTCAGCACAGATACGCAGTATTTT. Its translation is CASSFSTDTQYF.

As concerns this clone: Different DNA sequences within this sample yield the same CDR3. The rearrangement joins TRBV7-2 to TRBJ1-1, with D uncertain. This CDR3 has 13 residues. The V gene's germline CDR1 is SGHTA and CDR2 FQGNSA. Trimming cost V 0 bases and J 1 base, with 3 bases left between them. The CDR3 bases are TGTGCCAGCAGCTTAGCTAGGAACACTGAAGCTTTCTTT. Protein sequence: CASSLARNTEAFF.

The chain links TRBV29-1 to TRBJ2-1; weak D call: TRBD2 (6 bases). This CDR3 region has 12 residues. Germline loops: CDR1 SQVTM, CDR2 ANQGSEA. Trimming shortened V by 6 bases and J by 7 bases, and 13 bases separated the two germline ends. CDR3 amino acids: CSVGLRGNEQFF. The DNA for the CDR3 is TGCAGCGTGGGACTTCGAGGGAATGAGCAGTTCTTC.